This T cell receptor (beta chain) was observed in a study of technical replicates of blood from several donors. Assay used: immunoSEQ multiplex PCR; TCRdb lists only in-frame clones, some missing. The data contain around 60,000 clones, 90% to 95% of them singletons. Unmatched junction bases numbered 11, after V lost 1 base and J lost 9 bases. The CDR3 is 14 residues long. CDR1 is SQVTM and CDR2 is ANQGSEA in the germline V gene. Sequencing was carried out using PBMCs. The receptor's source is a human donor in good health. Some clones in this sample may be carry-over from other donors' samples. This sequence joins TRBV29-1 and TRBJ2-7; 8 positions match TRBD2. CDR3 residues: CSVEGGAGEAGQYF. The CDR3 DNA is TGCAGCGTTGAAGGGGGAGCGGGAGAAGCGGGGCAGTACTTC.